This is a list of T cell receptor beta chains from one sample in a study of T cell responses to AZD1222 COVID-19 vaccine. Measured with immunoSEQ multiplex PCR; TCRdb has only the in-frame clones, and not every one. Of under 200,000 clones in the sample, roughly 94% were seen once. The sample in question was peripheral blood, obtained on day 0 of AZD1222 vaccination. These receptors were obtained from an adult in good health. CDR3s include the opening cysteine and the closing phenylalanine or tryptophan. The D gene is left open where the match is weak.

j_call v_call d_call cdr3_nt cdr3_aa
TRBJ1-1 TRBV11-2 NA TGTGCCAGCAGCCTCGCGGAGGGGACTGAAGCTTTCTTT CASSLAEGTEAFF
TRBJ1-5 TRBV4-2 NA TGTGCCAGCAGCCAAGTCTCGCAGACATCGGTTCGTCAGCCCCAGCATTTT CASSQVSQTSVRQPQHF
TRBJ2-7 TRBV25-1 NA TGTGCCAGCAGTGAATTGGACCCCCCGGGGGAGCAGTACTTC CASSELDPPGEQYF
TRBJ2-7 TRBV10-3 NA TGTGCCATCACCCCTCGCCCTCAGGGTTACGAGCAGTACTTC CAITPRPQGYEQYF
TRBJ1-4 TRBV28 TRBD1 TGTGCCAGCAGTCCAGGAAGGGGGCGTGCTAATGAAAAACTGTTTTTT CASSPGRGRANEKLFF
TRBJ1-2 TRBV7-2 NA TGTGCCAGCAGCTTAGACTGGACCCTATCGGGGGATGGCTACACCTTC CASSLDWTLSGDGYTF
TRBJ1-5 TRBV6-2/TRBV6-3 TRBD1 TGTGCCAGCAGTGGACAGGGGTCGTACAATCAGCCCCAGCATTTT CASSGQGSYNQPQHF
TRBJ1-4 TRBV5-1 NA TGCGCCAGCAGCTTAGAGGATATTGCAACTAATGAAAAACTGTTTTTT CASSLEDIATNEKLFF
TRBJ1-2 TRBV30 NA TGTGCCTGGGGTGGTTTTATCAAAGGCTACACCTTC CAWGGFIKGYTF
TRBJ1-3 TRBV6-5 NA TGTGCCAGCAGCCTAGAAGGGGGGGCTGGAAACACCATATATTTT CASSLEGGAGNTIYF